These T cell receptor beta chains were read from a single sample in a study of T cell responses to AZD1222 COVID-19 vaccine. Clones were read by immunoSEQ multiplex PCR, and TCRdb kept only the in-frame ones, dropping some. This table has about 130,000 clones, over 70% appearing once. The sample was peripheral blood, taken on day 0 of AZD1222 vaccination. The receptors come from an adult in good health. CDR3s include the opening cysteine and the closing phenylalanine or tryptophan. A D gene is named only where the DNA matches it firmly. The size entry is marked missing in some rows and otherwise reads once, few, many or a size class.

j_call: TRBJ2-3; v_call: TRBV10-2; cdr3_length: 13; clone_size: .; d_call: .; cdr3_nt: TGCGCCAGCAGTGCCCTGACAGTAGATACGCAGTATTTT; cdr3_aa: CASSALTVDTQYF
j_call: TRBJ2-1; v_call: TRBV3-1/TRBV3-2; cdr3_length: 13; clone_size: .; d_call: TRBD1; cdr3_nt: TGTGCCAGCAGCCCTAACTTGGGACAGGACCAGTTCTTC; cdr3_aa: CASSPNLGQDQFF
j_call: TRBJ2-1; v_call: TRBV7-9; cdr3_length: 13; clone_size: .; d_call: .; cdr3_nt: TGTGCCAGCAGCTTAGGGACTGGAGATGAGCAGTTCTTC; cdr3_aa: CASSLGTGDEQFF
j_call: TRBJ2-7; v_call: TRBV6-5; cdr3_length: 12; clone_size: once; d_call: .; cdr3_nt: TGTGCCACTTCGGACGGTTCCTACGAGCAGTACTTC; cdr3_aa: CATSDGSYEQYF
j_call: TRBJ1-1; v_call: TRBV6-5; cdr3_length: 15; clone_size: .; d_call: TRBD1; cdr3_nt: TGTGCCAGCAGCTATTACAACAGGGGTAGCACTGAAGCTTTCTTT; cdr3_aa: CASSYYNRGSTEAFF
j_call: TRBJ2-1; v_call: TRBV4-2; cdr3_length: 14; clone_size: .; d_call: .; cdr3_nt: TGTGCCAGCAGCCAAGACCGGGGCCGGAATGAGCAGTTCTTC; cdr3_aa: CASSQDRGRNEQFF
j_call: TRBJ1-3; v_call: TRBV19; cdr3_length: 14; clone_size: .; d_call: .; cdr3_nt: TGTGCCAGTAGTCAGGCAAGCTCTGGAAACACCATATATTTT; cdr3_aa: CASSQASSGNTIYF
j_call: TRBJ1-6; v_call: TRBV7-2; cdr3_length: 14; clone_size: .; d_call: TRBD1; cdr3_nt: TGTGCCAGCAGCTCTCCGGGACAGAATTCACCCCTCCACTTT; cdr3_aa: CASSSPGQNSPLHF
j_call: TRBJ2-1; v_call: TRBV7-9; cdr3_length: 15; clone_size: .; d_call: TRBD2; cdr3_nt: TGTGCCAGCAGCCCTGGACTAGCGACCTACAATGAGCAGTTCTTC; cdr3_aa: CASSPGLATYNEQFF
j_call: TRBJ1-2; v_call: TRBV5-4; cdr3_length: 14; clone_size: .; d_call: .; cdr3_nt: TGTGCCAGCAGCTTTTGGGGGAGTAACTATGGCTACACCTTC; cdr3_aa: CASSFWGSNYGYTF
j_call: TRBJ2-2; v_call: TRBV3-1/TRBV3-2; cdr3_length: 13; clone_size: .; d_call: .; cdr3_nt: TGTGCCAGCAGCCAAGACAGGACCGGGGAGCTGTTTTTT; cdr3_aa: CASSQDRTGELFF
j_call: TRBJ1-4; v_call: TRBV28; cdr3_length: 14; clone_size: .; d_call: .; cdr3_nt: TGTGCCAGCAGTTGGCGCAGCGTTAATGAAAAACTGTTTTTT; cdr3_aa: CASSWRSVNEKLFF
j_call: TRBJ2-5; v_call: TRBV4-2; cdr3_length: 16; clone_size: .; d_call: TRBD1; cdr3_nt: TGTGCCAGCAGCCAAAGAGGACAGGGGGCGGGAGAGACCCAGTACTTC; cdr3_aa: CASSQRGQGAGETQYF
j_call: TRBJ2-4; v_call: TRBV11-2; cdr3_length: 15; clone_size: once; d_call: TRBD1; cdr3_nt: TGTGCCAGCAGCTTTCTCCCACAGGGGGAGAACATTCAGTACTTC; cdr3_aa: CASSFLPQGENIQYF
j_call: TRBJ2-3; v_call: TRBV7-3; cdr3_length: 16; clone_size: .; d_call: TRBD2; cdr3_nt: TGTGCCAGCAGCCCCGGGATAGCGGGGGGGCTGGATACGCAGTATTTT; cdr3_aa: CASSPGIAGGLDTQYF